These 18 T cell receptor beta chains came from one sample sequenced in a study of blood T cell repertoires in COVID-19. Assay: immunoSEQ multiplex PCR; the TCRdb copy retains only in-frame clones and omits some. The table shows tens of thousands of clones, with 70% to 90% occurring only once. Sequencing was performed on peripheral blood. The source is a man in his fifties with active COVID-19.

The J gene is TRBJ1-1, the V gene TRBV19; D not certain. The CDR3 sequence is 13 residues long. Trimming took 7 bases from V and 2 from J, leaving 11 bases between them. The V gene's germline CDR1 is LNHDA and CDR2 SQIVND (reference sequence). The CDR3 DNA reads TGTGCCAGTACTCGGGGTGCTAACACTGAAGCTTTCTTT. Translation: CASTRGANTEAFF. The full variable domain, with the rest looked up from reference TRBV19 and TRBJ1-1, is DGGITQSPKYLFRKEGQNVTLSCEQNLNHDAMYWYRQDPGQGLRLIYYSQIVNDFQKGDIAEGYSVSREKKESFPLTVTSAQKNPTAFYLCASTRGANTEAFFGQGTRLTVV.

This clone was counted a single time. This sequence joins TRBV2 and TRBJ2-7; 8 bases map to TRBD2. CDR3 size: 14 residues. Losses at the gene ends were 7 bases for V and 2 bases for J; bases not matched to a gene: 7. Germline assignment: CDR1 SNHLY and CDR2 FYNNEI. The DNA of the CDR3 is TGTGCCAGCAAAAGGCTAGCGGGTGCCTACGAGCAGTACTTC. Residues: CASKRLAGAYEQYF.

In its sample, this clone was seen once. The chain uses TRBV28 and TRBJ2-7; D ambiguous. Trimming shortened V by 5 bases and J by 3 bases, and 11 bases separated the two germline ends. The V gene's germline CDR1 is MDHEN and CDR2 SYDVKM. The CDR3 contains 13 residues. The CDR3 DNA sequence: TGTGCCAGCAGTCCCGGTATCCGCTACGAGCAGTACTTC. This codes for CASSPGIRYEQYF.

This chain joins TRBV24-1 and TRBJ2-3, with 7 bases fitting TRBD1. Unmatched junction bases numbered 9, after V lost 3 bases and J lost 4 bases. There are 16 residues in the CDR3. Germline V gene sequence: CDR1 KGHDR, CDR2 SFDVKD. This CDR3 is CATSDLTGNVADTQYF. In DNA form, the CDR3 reads TGTGCCACCAGTGATCTGACAGGGAATGTGGCAGATACGCAGTATTTT.

This chain links TRBV5-1 with TRBJ2-1; D gene uncertain. Germline V CDR1 and CDR2: SGHRS, YFSETQ. The length of the CDR3 is 15 residues. The ends were cut back, 0 bases at V and 7 bases at J, with 14 bases in the middle. The CDR3: CASSLAPGLWNEQFF. Written as DNA, the CDR3 is TGCGCCAGCAGCTTGGCCCCAGGTTTGTGGAATGAGCAGTTCTTC. The full variable domain, completed using reference TRBV5-1 and TRBJ2-1, is KAGVTQTPRYLIKTRGQQVTLSCSPISGHRSVSWYQQTPGQGLQFLFEYFSETQRNKGNFPGRFSGRQFSNSRSEMNVSTLELGDSALYLCASSLAPGLWNEQFFGPGTRLTVL.

The rearrangement links TRBV7-2 to TRBJ2-7; the match to TRBD2 covers 11 bases. The V gene end was trimmed by 5 bases and the J gene end by 5 bases; junction bases not matched to a gene: 5. Germline CDR1 reads SGHTA; CDR2 reads FQGNSA. The CDR3 runs to 14 residues. The CDR3, as DNA: TGTGCCAGCAGCCCAGCTAGCGGGAGGAACGAGCAGTACTTC. It codes for CASSPASGRNEQYF.

This chain links TRBV27 with TRBJ2-7; TRBD1 aligns across 11 bases. V was pared by 5 bases and J by 4 bases, with 7 bases of the junction left unmatched. CDR1 is MNHEY, CDR2 SMNVEV, per germline (reference sequence). This CDR3 comprises 15 residues. The CDR3 spells CASSRRTGGEYEQYF. The DNA for the CDR3 is TGTGCCAGCAGTCGGAGGACAGGGGGCGAGTACGAGCAGTACTTC.

The gene calls are TRBV9 and TRBJ2-3, with 9 bases that match TRBD1. CDR3 length: 15 residues. Germline loops: CDR1 SGDLS, CDR2 YYNGEE. V shed 5 bases, J shed 6 bases, and the junction held 10 bases outside the gene matches. The CDR3 loop is CASRVGTGKGDTQYF. CDR3 in DNA: TGTGCCAGCAGAGTGGGGACAGGGAAGGGGGATACGCAGTATTTT. The whole variable domain, remainder taken from reference TRBV9 and TRBJ2-3, is DSGVTQTPKHLITATGQRVTLRCSPRSGDLSVYWYQQSLDQGLQFLIQYYNGEERAKGNILERFSAQQFPDLHSELNLSSLELGDSALYFCASRVGTGKGDTQYFGPGTRLTVL.

The chain combines TRBV7-8 with TRBJ2-5; D is unresolved. There are 14 residues in the CDR3. The germline V gene has CDR1 SGHVS and CDR2 FQNEAQ. Trimming cost V 3 bases and J 1 base, with 9 bases left between them. In DNA form, the CDR3 reads TGTGCCAGCAGCTTGAAGAGAACCCAAGAGACCCAGTACTTC. It specifies CASSLKRTQETQYF.

This CDR3 reads CASSQRGGTSNYGYTF. The CDR3 nucleotides read TGTGCCAGCAGCCAAAGAGGCGGGACCTCTAACTATGGCTACACCTTC. The chain joins TRBV3-1 (or the pseudogene TRBV3-2) to TRBJ1-2; D perhaps matches TRBD1 (5 bases). The V end lost 2 bases, the J end lost 0 bases, and 13 bases lay between the germline ends. The germline CDR1 and CDR2 sequences are LGHDT and YNNKEL (reference sequence). CDR3 length: 16 amino acids.

The J gene is TRBJ2-1, the V gene TRBV6-5, with 7 positions matching TRBD1. The CDR3 length is 15 residues. V dropped 6 bases and J dropped 4; count of bases not matched to a gene: 9. The germline CDR1 and CDR2 sequences are MNHEY and SVGAGI. DNA for the CDR3: TGTGCCAGCAGAGCGAGGACAGGACAGTACAATGAGCAGTTCTTC. This encodes CASRARTGQYNEQFF.

The rearrangement links TRBV5-1 to TRBJ2-1; 11 bases fit TRBD1. CDR1 and CDR2 from the germline V gene are SGHRS and YFSETQ. Trimming took 4 bases from V and 7 from J; bases not matched to a gene: 7. The CDR3 sequence is 15 residues long. The CDR3 coding sequence is TGCGCCAGCAGCCAGGGGACAGGGGGGTTGAATGAGCAGTTCTTC. Amino acid sequence: CASSQGTGGLNEQFF. The full variable domain, with the rest looked up from reference TRBV5-1 and TRBJ2-1, is KAGVTQTPRYLIKTRGQQVTLSCSPISGHRSVSWYQQTPGQGLQFLFEYFSETQRNKGNFPGRFSGRQFSNSRSEMNVSTLELGDSALYLCASSQGTGGLNEQFFGPGTRLTVL.

The chain has TRBV10-3 and TRBJ1-5; perhaps TRBD1 as D (5 bases). Germline loops: CDR1 ENHRY, CDR2 SYGVKD. The CDR3 is 14 residues long. The V end lost 4 bases, the J end lost 6 bases, and 13 bases lay between the germline ends. The DNA for the CDR3 is TGTGCCATCAGTGGGTCGTGGGGCATTCAGCCCCAGCATTTT. It is translated as CAISGSWGIQPQHF.

Comment on this clone: The junction departs from germline at one end; a sequencing error may be responsible. The chain joins TRBV7-7 to TRBJ2-5; 10 nucleotides match TRBD2. Looked up from germline, CDR1 is SSHAT and CDR2 is FNYEAQ (reference sequence). There are 14 residues in the CDR3. CDR3 region: CASSPTTSGETQYF. The CDR3 DNA reads TGTGCTAGCAGCCCGACGACTAGCGGGGAGACCCAGTACTTC. Using reference TRBV7-7 and TRBJ2-5 for the parts outside the CDR3, the full variable domain is GAGVSQSPRYKVTKRGQDVTLRCDPISSHATLYWYQQALGQGPEFLTYFNYEAQPDKSGLPSDRFSAERPEGSISTLTIQRTEQRDSAMYRCASSPTTSGETQYFGPGTRLLVL.

The genes are TRBV5-4 and TRBJ2-2, with TRBD1 identical over 7 bases. Trimming at V came to 4 bases and at J to 5 bases, leaving 14 bases not matched to a gene. Germline CDR1 SGHNT, CDR2 YYREEE (reference sequence). The CDR3 contains 17 residues. CDR3 loop: CASSPTRQGLGTGELFF. For the CDR3, the DNA is TGTGCCAGCAGCCCCACTCGACAGGGCCTTGGGACCGGGGAGCTGTTTTTT.

V is TRBV5-1 and J is TRBJ1-2; 7 bases match TRBD1. CDR1 is SGHRS and CDR2 is YFSETQ in the germline V gene. V shed 2 bases and J 8 bases; nucleotides not matched to a gene: 3. The CDR3 totals 12 residues. CDR3 amino acids: CASSLDRDGYTF. DNA of the CDR3: TGCGCCAGCAGCTTAGACAGGGACGGCTACACCTTC.

The rearrangement links TRBV6-2 or TRBV6-3 to TRBJ2-7; D unclear. Germline lookup yields CDR1 MNHEY and CDR2 SVGEGT. Trimming pared 6 bases from V and 2 bases from J, leaving 8 bases between. The CDR3 consists of 12 residues. The CDR3 DNA reads as TGTGCCAGCAGCGCTCAGGCCTACGAGCAGTACTTC. This translates into CASSAQAYEQYF.

J is TRBJ1-5 and V is TRBV27; D might be TRBD1 (6 bases). Trimming shortened V by 0 bases and J by 3 bases, and 15 bases separated the two germline ends. The CDR3 is 17 amino acids. Looked up from germline, CDR1 is MNHEY and CDR2 is SMNVEV (reference sequence). The CDR3 sequence: CASSLSLYTGINQPQHF. The CDR3 DNA is TGTGCCAGCAGTTTATCCCTCTATACAGGGATCAATCAGCCCCAGCATTTT.